This paragraph covers one T cell receptor (beta chain) sequence. Its antigen is still unknown. At one end, the junction sequence differs from germline, possibly due to a read error. From germline, CDR1 is SGHTA and CDR2 FQGNSA. CDR3 length equals 16 residues. This sample stems from a study of type 1 regulatory T cells. The overall study: This in vitro CD4 product, T-allo10, is enriched for Tr1 cells and alloantigen-specific.

TCRdb reanalysed the reads using MiXCR and keeps one entry per CDR3 protein. The data contain roughly 5,000 distinct CDR3 sequences, about 26% of them singletons. Study observations and caveats: Compared with non-Tr1 cells, Tr1 cells showed a narrower TCR repertoire.

The TCR comes from a human donor in good health. The sequenced sample consisted of cultured type 1 regulatory T (Tr1) cells, either the whole culture or a sorted fraction (not recorded which). The rearrangement uses TRBV7-2 and TRBJ1-6; 9 bases line up with TRBD1. This CDR3 reads CAGSFTGTGHNSPLHF. DNA of the CDR3: TGTGCCGGCAGCTTTACCGGGACAGGGCACAATTCACCCCTCCACTTT.